These 20 T cell receptor beta chains originate from one sample sequenced in a study of CD8 T cells in Susac syndrome (dated by TCRdb to the late 2010s). The library relied on the immunoSEQ multiplex PCR assay. RNA was extracted with the RNeasy kit and 0.5 to 1 ug was reverse transcribed using random hexamers. Starting from the raw public reads, TCRdb applied fastp trimming at Q25, assembled clones with MiXCR and retained in-frame beta chains. CDR3 protein duplicates are merged, each entry listing the most common genes and DNA. This sample comprises some 130,000 distinct CDR3 sequences, roughly 94% of them detected only once. Approximately 0.17% of the sample goes to the ten largest clones. The specimen was CD8+ T cells from PBMCs. All receptors come from a human donor with Susac syndrome.

The rearrangement links TRBV7-9 to TRBJ2-7, with 11 bases matching TRBD1. The germline CDR1 and CDR2 sequences are SEHNR and FQNEAQ (reference sequence). Losses at the gene ends were 5 bases for V and 2 bases for J; bases not matched to a gene: 5. CDR3 size: 15 residues. As DNA, the CDR3 is TGTGCCAGCAGCGTTCCGGGACAGGGGGCCTACGAGCAGTACTTC. Translating gives CASSVPGQGAYEQYF.

This chain links TRBV11-2 with TRBJ2-3; 10 nucleotides match TRBD2. This CDR3 comprises 17 residues. V shed 3 bases and J 0 bases; nucleotides not matched to a gene: 6. The V gene's germline CDR1 is SGHAT and CDR2 FQNNGV. CDR3 residues: CASSFPVLAGSTDTQYF. The CDR3 nucleotides read TGTGCCAGCAGCTTCCCCGTACTAGCGGGGAGCACAGATACGCAGTATTTT.

The chain uses TRBV4-1 and TRBJ2-1; D not certain. CDR3 size: 14 residues. Germline values: CDR1 MGHRA, CDR2 YSYEKL. The ends were cut back, 0 bases at V and 6 bases at J, with 9 bases in the middle. The CDR3 protein is CASSQDLVGNEQFF. The CDR3 DNA reads TGCGCCAGCAGCCAAGATCTAGTGGGCAATGAGCAGTTCTTC.

The chain employs TRBV7-8 and TRBJ2-1, with D tentatively TRBD2 (8 bases). This CDR3 region has 21 residues. Germline CDR1 SGHVS, CDR2 FQNEAQ. V was shortened by 5 bases and J by 0 bases, with 29 bases between the two germline ends. The CDR3 DNA follows: TGTGCCAGCAGCGTACACGGGAGGGGACAGAACTTATTGAGCTCCTACAATGAGCAGTTCTTC. Translation gives CASSVHGRGQNLLSSYNEQFF.

The chain has TRBV20-1 and TRBJ1-1; D not certain. This CDR3 is 12 amino acids long. V was cut by 4 bases and J by 0 bases, with 6 bases left in between. Germline CDR1 is DFQATT and CDR2 is SNEGSKA (reference sequence). CDR3 region: CSAINVNTEAFF. In DNA form, the CDR3 reads TGCAGTGCTATCAACGTGAACACTGAAGCTTTCTTT.

V is TRBV7-6 and J is TRBJ2-7; unclear D gene. CDR1 is SGHVS and CDR2 is FNYEAQ in the germline V gene. Trimming removed 2 bases at V and 3 bases at J, with 8 bases between. The length of the CDR3 is 13 residues. CDR3 nucleotides: TGTGCCAGCAGCTTAAACAGCCACTACGAGCAGTACTTC. This encodes CASSLNSHYEQYF.

This clonotype was detected only once. The chain links TRBV20-1 to TRBJ2-7; the match to TRBD2 covers 7 bases. The J segment lost 2 bases and the V segment lost 0 bases, leaving 13 bases of the junction unmatched. In germline, CDR1 is DFQATT, CDR2 SNEGSKA (reference sequence). The CDR3 runs 17 residues. CDR3 sequence (DNA): TGCAGTGCTAGAGATCTCTATGGGGGGAGGGCCACCTACGAGCAGTACTTC. It codes for CSARDLYGGRATYEQYF.

This clonotype was counted a single time. This chain joins TRBV6-5 and TRBJ2-5, with TRBD1 matching over 12 bases. Germline V lookup: CDR1 MNHEY, CDR2 SVGAGI. The CDR3 is made up of 17 amino acids. Trimming removed 2 bases from V and 4 bases from J; junction bases left unmatched: 8. The CDR3 DNA reads as TGTGCCAGCAGTTACCTGCGGGGACAGGGGGCCGGAGAGACCCAGTACTTC. It translates to CASSYLRGQGAGETQYF.

The chain recombines TRBV29-1 with TRBJ2-7; tentative D call: TRBD2 (5 bases). The CDR3 loop spans 13 amino acids. Germline V CDR1 and CDR2: SQVTM, ANQGSEA. Trimming removed 3 bases from V and 2 bases from J, with 11 bases in between. The CDR3 loop reads CSVEAGATYEQYF. The CDR3 DNA sequence: TGCAGCGTTGAGGCGGGCGCGACCTACGAGCAGTACTTC.

This sequence joins TRBV27 and TRBJ2-2, with D possibly matching TRBD2 (6 bases). The germline V gene has CDR1 MNHEY and CDR2 SMNVEV (reference sequence). V lost 8 bases and J lost 4, with 14 bases in between. The CDR3 is made up of 14 amino acids. The CDR3 sequence: CASGPGLPTGELFF. The CDR3 DNA reads as TGTGCCAGCGGTCCGGGACTCCCCACCGGGGAGCTGTTTTTT.

The sample holds one count of this clonotype. The V and J genes are TRBV13 and TRBJ1-1; D possibly corresponds to TRBD1 (5 bases). CDR1 and CDR2 (germline): PRHDT, FYEKMQ (reference sequence). The CDR3 is 12 residues long. The V end was cut by 8 bases, the J end by 4 bases, with 11 bases between. CDR3 region: CASATGVTEAFF. CDR3 coding DNA: TGTGCCAGCGCCACAGGCGTCACTGAAGCTTTCTTT. Complete variable domain (other parts from reference TRBV13 and TRBJ1-1): AAGVIQSPRHLIKEKRETATLKCYPIPRHDTVYWYQQGPGQDPQFLISFYEKMQSDKGSIPDRFSAQQFSDYHSELNMSSLELGDSALYFCASATGVTEAFFGQGTRLTVV.

This rearrangement joins TRBV28 to TRBJ1-5, with D possibly TRBD1 on 6 matching bases. Trimming pared 6 bases from V and 9 bases from J, leaving 15 bases between. Germline CDR1 is MDHEN and CDR2 is SYDVKM. The CDR3 contains 13 residues. In DNA form, the CDR3 reads TGTGCCAGCAGGCCGCTCGACAGGCCGCCCCAGCATTTT. It yields the protein CASRPLDRPPQHF.

The rearrangement uses TRBV28 and TRBJ1-2; D is uncertain. The V end was cut by 3 bases, the J end by 4 bases, with 12 bases between. CDR1 MDHEN and CDR2 SYDVKM come from the germline V gene. CDR3 length: 14 amino acids. The DNA of the CDR3 is TGTGCCAGCAGTTTTGCCAATCTTGGCTATGGCTACACCTTC. Translated, it gives CASSFANLGYGYTF.

The sample holds one count of this clonotype. This rearrangement joins TRBV9 to TRBJ1-1, with no clear D. Trimming shortened V by 8 bases and J by 1 base, and 9 bases separated the two germline ends. Germline values: CDR1 SGDLS, CDR2 YYNGEE. The CDR3 spans 12 residues. CDR3 loop: CASSGPNTEAFF. CDR3 coding DNA: TGTGCCAGTTCAGGACCGAACACTGAAGCTTTCTTT.

The chain joins TRBV19 to TRBJ2-4; 8 nucleotides agree with TRBD1. The CDR3 length is 15 residues. In germline, CDR1 is LNHDA, CDR2 SQIVND (reference sequence). Trimming cost V 5 bases and J 6 bases; bases outside gene matches: 9. CDR3 protein: CASSDVQGGGNIQYF. Written as DNA, the CDR3 is TGTGCCAGTAGTGACGTACAGGGGGGAGGAAACATTCAGTACTTC.

The V gene is TRBV4-1, the J gene TRBJ2-7; TRBD1 is a possible D gene (6 bases). V lost 5 bases, J lost 2 bases, and 13 bases lay in between. CDR1 is MGHRA, CDR2 YSYEKL, per germline. The CDR3 extends over 14 amino acids. This CDR3 reads CASSNREGAYEQYF. In DNA form, the CDR3 reads TGCGCCAGCAGCAACAGGGAAGGAGCCTACGAGCAGTACTTC.

The V call is TRBV12-3 or TRBV12-4, the J call TRBJ2-5; 10 nucleotides align to TRBD2. V was pared by 1 base and J by 4 bases, with 0 bases of the junction left unmatched. The CDR3 is 14 residues long. This CDR3 is CASSLGTSGETQYF. CDR3 DNA sequence: TGTGCCAGCAGTTTAGGGACTAGCGGAGAGACCCAGTACTTC.

CDR3 region: CASSSPTGHEQFF. The DNA for the CDR3 is TGTGCCAGCTCTTCACCAACTGGGCATGAGCAGTTCTTC. The V call is TRBV9, the J call TRBJ2-1; D gene uncertain. Trimming removed 7 bases at V and 8 bases at J, with 16 bases between. CDR3 length: 13 residues. The germline V gene encodes CDR1 SGDLS and CDR2 YYNGEE.

V and J are TRBV27 and TRBJ1-4; D remains ambiguous. CDR3 size: 13 residues. Germline V gene data show CDR1 as MNHEY and CDR2 as SMNVEV (reference sequence). Trimming took 5 bases from V and 7 from J, leaving 11 bases between them. The CDR3 reads CASSPFESEKLFF. The CDR3 coding sequence is TGTGCCAGCAGTCCCTTTGAAAGTGAAAAACTGTTTTTT. Based on the CDR3 plus reference TRBV27 and TRBJ1-4, the full variable domain is EAQVTQNPRYLITVTGKKLTVTCSQNMNHEYMSWYRQDPGLGLRQIYYSMNVEVTDKGDVPEGYKVSRKEKRNFPLILESPSPNQTSLYFCASSPFESEKLFFGSGTQLSVL.

V and J are TRBV7-2 and TRBJ1-1; D remains ambiguous. The germline CDR1 and CDR2 sequences are SGHTA and FQGNSA. The ends were cut back, 5 bases at V and 3 bases at J, with 7 bases in the middle. The CDR3 contains 12 residues. The CDR3 region is CASSPPYTEAFF. CDR3 nucleotide sequence: TGTGCCAGCAGCCCCCCGTACACTGAAGCTTTCTTT.